This T cell receptor beta chain appears in the sequencing data of a study of shared clonotypes between healthy human individuals. The DNA input per sorted-subset replicate PCR was approximately 210 ng, corresponding to roughly 31,000 T cell genomes. Original handling: Filtering differed, since immunoSEQ gave only junction sequences and no quality scores. Produced via immunoSEQ multiplex PCR; TCRdb's table is partial and in-frame only. The V and J calls and clone size are taken from that table; D and trimming were inferred from the DNA. The table includes under 850,000 clones, more than 85% detected once. CDR1 MNHEY and CDR2 SMNVEV come from the germline V gene (reference sequence). Trimming took 3 bases from V and 2 from J, leaving 14 bases between them. The CDR3 is 16 amino acids. Selected positively for CCR7 and CD45RO-negative, naive CD8 cells excluded terminally differentiated effector memory CD45RA+ cells.

The chain is built from TRBV27 and TRBJ1-5; D might be TRBD1 (6 bases). This receptor was taken from a man aged 25 to 40 in good health. Sequenced input: naive CD8+ T cells sorted from blood. DNA for the CDR3: TGTGCCAGCAGTTTGGGGGTGGGGGGCGGCAATCAGCCCCAGCATTTT. It is translated as CASSLGVGGGNQPQHF.